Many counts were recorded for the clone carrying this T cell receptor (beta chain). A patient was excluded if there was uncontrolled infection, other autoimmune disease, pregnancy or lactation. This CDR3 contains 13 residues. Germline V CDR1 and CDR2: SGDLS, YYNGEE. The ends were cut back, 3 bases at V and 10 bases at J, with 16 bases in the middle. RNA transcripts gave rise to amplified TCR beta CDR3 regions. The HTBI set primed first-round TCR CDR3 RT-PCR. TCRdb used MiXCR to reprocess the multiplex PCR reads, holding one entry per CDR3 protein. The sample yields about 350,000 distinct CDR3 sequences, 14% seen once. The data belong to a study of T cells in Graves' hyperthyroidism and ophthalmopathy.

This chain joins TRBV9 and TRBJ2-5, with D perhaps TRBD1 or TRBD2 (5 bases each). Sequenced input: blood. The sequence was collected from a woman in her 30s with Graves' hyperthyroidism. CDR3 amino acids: CASSAGTREYQYF. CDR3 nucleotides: TGTGCCAGCAGCGCCGGGACGCGAGAGTACCAGTACTTC.